Sequencing of this T cell receptor beta chain was carried out in a study of cytomegalovirus exposure and HLA in healthy donors. Germline CDR1 reads MDHEN; CDR2 reads SYDVKM. The V end lost 3 bases, the J end lost 0 bases, and 16 bases lay between the germline ends. The CDR3 totals 17 residues. Notes on the study in general: Reports credit the classifier with highly specific, highly sensitive diagnosis of cytomegalovirus status.

Generated by immunoSEQ multiplex PCR, the TCRdb table keeps only in-frame clones and is missing some. The table records about 100,000 clones, around 95% of them present only once. Comments on this clone: Antigen: not known.

The chain has TRBV28 and TRBJ2-3; D is unclear. The TCR originated in a woman aged 18 to 35 in good health and CMV-seronegative. Sequencing was performed on PBMCs. The CDR3 is CASSFEAGGRSTDTQYF. The CDR3 nucleotides read TGTGCCAGCAGTTTTGAGGCCGGTGGCAGAAGCACAGATACGCAGTATTTT.